This T cell receptor (beta chain) is drawn from a study of cytomegalovirus exposure and HLA in healthy donors. The PCR ran on 60 Vbeta and 13 Jbeta primers. Here immunoSEQ multiplex PCR was the method, and the copy in TCRdb shows in-frame clones only, minus some. Here the sample spans some 180,000 clones, about 80% being singletons. This clone was recorded only once. Its specificity is not known. The J segment lost 6 bases and the V segment lost 4 bases, leaving 5 bases of the junction unmatched. The CDR3 length is 15 residues. Germline V gene sequence: CDR1 SGHTS, CDR2 YDEGEE. Study results and caveats: Per a later analysis, HLA-associated TCR beta chains showed more clonal expansion than other, equally common TCR beta chains. Fewer N-insertions than the roughly 670-donor mean were reportedly shown by an Asian-associated ancestry cluster in a later analysis. Productive rates of about 87% or about 30% were seen for most TCR beta V segments in an earlier analysis.

This chain uses TRBV5-8 with TRBJ2-2; 11 nucleotides align to TRBD2. The sequence was collected from a woman aged 30 to 39 in good health and CMV-seropositive. The sequenced material came from PBMCs. CDR3 residues: CASSRTSGGAGELFF. The CDR3 nucleotides are TGTGCCAGCAGCCGTACTAGCGGGGGTGCCGGGGAGCTGTTTTTT.